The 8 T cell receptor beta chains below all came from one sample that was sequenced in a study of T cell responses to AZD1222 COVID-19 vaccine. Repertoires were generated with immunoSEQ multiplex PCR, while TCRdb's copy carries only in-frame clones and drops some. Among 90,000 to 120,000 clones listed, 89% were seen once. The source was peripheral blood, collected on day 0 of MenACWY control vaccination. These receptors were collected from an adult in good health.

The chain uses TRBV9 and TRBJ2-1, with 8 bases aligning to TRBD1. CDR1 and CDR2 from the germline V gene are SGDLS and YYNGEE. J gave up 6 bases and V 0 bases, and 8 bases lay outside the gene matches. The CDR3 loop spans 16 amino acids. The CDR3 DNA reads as TGTGCCAGCAGCGTAGTAGGGCAGGGGGCGACCAATGAGCAGTTCTTC. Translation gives CASSVVGQGATNEQFF.

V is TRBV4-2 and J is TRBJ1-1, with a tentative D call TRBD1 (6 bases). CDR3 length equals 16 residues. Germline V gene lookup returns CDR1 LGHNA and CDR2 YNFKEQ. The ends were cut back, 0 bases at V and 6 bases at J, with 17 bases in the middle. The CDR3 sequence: CASSQDSSGGRAEAFF. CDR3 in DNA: TGTGCCAGCAGCCAAGATTCATCGGGGGGCAGAGCTGAAGCTTTCTTT.

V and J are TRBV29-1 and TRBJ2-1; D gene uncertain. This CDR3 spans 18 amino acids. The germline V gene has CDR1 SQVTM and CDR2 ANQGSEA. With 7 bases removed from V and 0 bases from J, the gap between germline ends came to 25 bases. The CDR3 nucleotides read TGCAGCGCCACTTCAGGCCAGGCAACGTACCTCTCCTACAATGAGCAGTTCTTC. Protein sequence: CSATSGQATYLSYNEQFF.

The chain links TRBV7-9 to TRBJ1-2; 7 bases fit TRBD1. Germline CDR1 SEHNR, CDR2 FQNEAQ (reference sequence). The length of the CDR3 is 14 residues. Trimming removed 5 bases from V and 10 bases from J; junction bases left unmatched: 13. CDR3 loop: CASSPTQDRKDYTF. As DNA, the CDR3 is TGTGCCAGCAGCCCTACCCAGGACAGGAAGGACTACACCTTC.

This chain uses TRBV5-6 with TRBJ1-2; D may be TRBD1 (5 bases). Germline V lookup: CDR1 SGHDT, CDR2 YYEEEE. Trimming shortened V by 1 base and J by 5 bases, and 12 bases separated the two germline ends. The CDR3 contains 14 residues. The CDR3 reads CASSLRGSSYGYTF. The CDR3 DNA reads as TGTGCCAGCAGCTTGAGGGGCTCTTCTTATGGCTACACCTTC.

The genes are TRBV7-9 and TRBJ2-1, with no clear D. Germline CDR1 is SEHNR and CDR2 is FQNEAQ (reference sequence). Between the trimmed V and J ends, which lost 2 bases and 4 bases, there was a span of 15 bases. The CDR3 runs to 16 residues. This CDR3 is CASSLSLTSFYNEQFF. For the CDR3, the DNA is TGTGCCAGCAGCTTATCTTTGACAAGTTTTTACAATGAGCAGTTCTTC.

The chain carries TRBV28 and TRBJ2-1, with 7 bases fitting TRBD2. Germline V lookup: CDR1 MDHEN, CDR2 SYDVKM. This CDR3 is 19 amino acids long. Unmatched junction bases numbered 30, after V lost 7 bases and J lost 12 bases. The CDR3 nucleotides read TGTGCCAGCACCTTGGGGGGGTTGCAATGGAGCGGGATCCCTAAAGGGCAGTTCTTC. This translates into CASTLGGLQWSGIPKGQFF.

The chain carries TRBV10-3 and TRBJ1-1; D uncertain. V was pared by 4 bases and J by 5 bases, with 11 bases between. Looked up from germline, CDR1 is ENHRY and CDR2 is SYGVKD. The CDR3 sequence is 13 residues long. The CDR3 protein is CAISGRGGTEAFF. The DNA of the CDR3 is TGTGCCATCAGTGGGCGGGGAGGGACTGAAGCTTTCTTT.